The 13 T cell receptor beta chains below all came from one sample that was sequenced in a study of blood T cells in healthy people across ages (dated by TCRdb to the mid-2010s). Libraries came from 5' RACE. The run used an Illumina HiSeq 2500. The second PCR ran for about 7 to 11 cycles and used a J-beta primer mix along with a sample-barcoded 5' primer. TCRdb reran the public reads through fastp at Q25 and MiXCR, keeping productive beta chains. Rows are combined by CDR3 protein, so each entry shows the most common genes and DNA. This sample is represented by about a million distinct CDR3 sequences; roughly 51% of them were singletons. The ten top clones hold over 20% of the sample. The sample consisted of blood. The receptor source for this set is a woman aged 55-75 years in good health.

This clonotype was found a few times. The J gene is TRBJ2-1, the V gene TRBV20-1, with 7 nucleotides matching TRBD2. The CDR3 totals 14 residues. Trimming took 5 bases from V and 8 from J; bases not matched to a gene: 12. The germline CDR1 and CDR2 sequences are DFQATT and SNEGSKA (reference sequence). DNA of the CDR3: TGCAGTGCTCCCCGCGGGAGAGGTGGGGATGAGCAGTTCTTC. Amino acids: CSAPRGRGGDEQFF.

This rearrangement joins TRBV29-1 to TRBJ2-7; D remains ambiguous. The CDR3 spans 11 residues. Per the germline V gene, CDR1 is SQVTM and CDR2 is ANQGSEA. V was shortened by 4 bases and J by 2 bases, with 6 bases between the two germline ends. Written as DNA, the CDR3 is TGCAGCGTTGTAGAAGCCTACGAGCAGTACTTC. Protein: CSVVEAYEQYF.

This clonotype came up a few times. The CDR3 bases are TGCAGCGTAGCGGGACTAGAAGAGACCCAGTACTTC. It specifies CSVAGLEETQYF. The chain couples TRBV29-1 to TRBJ2-5; TRBD2 agrees at 8 bases. With V trimmed by 6 bases and J by 3 bases, 3 bases remained unmatched. The germline gives CDR1 SQVTM, CDR2 ANQGSEA. CDR3 length equals 12 residues. Combining the CDR3 with reference TRBV29-1 and TRBJ2-5 gives the whole variable domain SAVISQKPSRDICQRGTSLTIQCQVDSQVTMMFWYRQQPGQSLTLIATANQGSEATYESGFVIDKFPISRPNLTFSTLTVSNMSPEDSSIYLCSVAGLEETQYFGPGTRLLVL.

This clonotype has more than one count but fewer than ten. The V call is TRBV27, the J call TRBJ2-3; 9 bases agree with TRBD2. The CDR3 runs 16 residues. The junction had 9 bases not matched to a gene; V was cut back by 4 bases and J by 4 bases. Germline V CDR1 and CDR2: MNHEY, SMNVEV (reference sequence). CDR3 region: CASSSPSSGGSDTQYF. The CDR3 region has the DNA TGTGCCAGCAGTTCGCCGTCGAGCGGGGGGTCAGATACGCAGTATTTT.

This rearrangement joins TRBV2 to TRBJ2-7, with D possibly matching TRBD1 (6 bases). This CDR3 contains 12 residues. V was clipped by 11 bases and J by 3 bases, with 14 bases between them. The germline V gene has CDR1 SNHLY and CDR2 FYNNEI. The CDR3 bases are TGTGCCGGACGACAGGTAAACTACGAGCAGTACTTC. Translating gives CAGRQVNYEQYF.

V is TRBV20-1 and J is TRBJ1-5, with D possibly matching TRBD1 (5 bases). V was shortened by 5 bases and J by 0 bases, with 14 bases between the two germline ends. Germline V lookup: CDR1 DFQATT, CDR2 SNEGSKA (reference sequence). The CDR3 contains 15 residues. CDR3 DNA sequence: TGCAGTGCTGTAAAGACAGTATATAGCAATCAGCCCCAGCATTTT. Translation: CSAVKTVYSNQPQHF.

This clonotype was seen a few times. The chain combines TRBV27 with TRBJ2-5; D may correspond to TRBD1 or TRBD2 (5 bases each). The germline CDR1 and CDR2 sequences are MNHEY and SMNVEV (reference sequence). The CDR3 spans 16 residues. Trimming removed 6 bases from V and 4 bases from J, with 21 bases in between. For the CDR3, the DNA is TGTGCCAGCAGGAGGGGCGCCCCAGTCGTAGGAGAGACCCAGTACTTC. This translates into CASRRGAPVVGETQYF.

Many counts were recorded for this clonotype. The chain uses TRBV4-3 and TRBJ2-7; D may correspond to TRBD1 or TRBD2 (5 bases each). This CDR3 is built from 13 residues. Trimming cost V 0 bases and J 3 bases, with 6 bases left between them. The germline gives CDR1 LGHNA, CDR2 YSLEER. CDR3: CASSQDGGYEQYF. Written as DNA, the CDR3 is TGCGCCAGCAGCCAAGATGGGGGCTACGAGCAGTACTTC.

This clonotype was detected only a few times. V usage is TRBV12-3 or TRBV12-4 and J usage is TRBJ2-7, with D maybe TRBD2 (6 bases). V dropped 5 bases and J dropped 0 bases, with 11 bases sitting between them. The CDR3 consists of 14 residues. In DNA form, the CDR3 reads TGTGCCAGCAGTGTTCAGACTAGCTCCTACGAGCAGTACTTC. Translation gives CASSVQTSSYEQYF.

The chain couples TRBV12-3 or TRBV12-4 to TRBJ1-2; no definite D call. V lost 0 bases, J lost 8 bases, and 16 bases lay in between. The CDR3 has 15 residues. The CDR3 nucleotides read TGTGCCAGCAGTTTAGCAGGAATGGACTATCGGGGCTACACCTTC. This codes for CASSLAGMDYRGYTF.

The chain carries TRBV5-1 and TRBJ2-5; TRBD2 matches 9 bases. The CDR3 consists of 17 residues. Germline CDR1 SGHRS, CDR2 YFSETQ. V gave up 0 bases and J gave up 5 bases; unmatched junction bases: 11. The CDR3 reads CASSLALLAGITETQYF. CDR3 DNA sequence: TGCGCCAGCAGCTTGGCCCTGCTAGCGGGAATAACGGAGACCCAGTACTTC.

V is TRBV11-3 and J is TRBJ2-5, with D possibly TRBD1 on 6 matching bases. Per the germline V gene, CDR1 is SGHNT and CDR2 is YENEEA. The V gene lost 2 bases and the J gene lost 5 bases, with 18 bases spanning the gap. The CDR3 sequence is 16 residues long. The CDR3 DNA sequence: TGTGCCAGCAGCTTAACCTACAGGGCTCGGTGGGAGACCCAGTACTTC. This gives the protein CASSLTYRARWETQYF. The variable domain in full, completed from reference TRBV11-3 and TRBJ2-5, reads EAGVVQSPRYKIIEKKQPVAFWCNPISGHNTLYWYLQNLGQGPELLIRYENEEAVDDSQLPKDRFSAERLKGVDSTLKIQPAELGDSAVYLCASSLTYRARWETQYFGPGTRLLVL.

This clonotype has more than one count but fewer than ten. V usage is TRBV20-1 and J usage is TRBJ2-1; a possible D gene is TRBD2 (5 bases). CDR1 and CDR2 (germline): DFQATT, SNEGSKA (reference sequence). V gave up 5 bases and J gave up 5 bases, with 16 bases separating them. The CDR3 sequence is 14 residues long. The CDR3 coding sequence is TGCAGTGCTCCCCGTATCGGGATTGACAATGAGCAGTTCTTC. The encoded protein is CSAPRIGIDNEQFF.